Each of the 4 T cell receptor beta chains below was sequenced from the same sample in a study of blood T cell repertoires in COVID-19. Some clones are missing from TCRdb's copy, which holds only in-frame ones; the method was immunoSEQ multiplex PCR. In the table there are some 260,000 clones, 88% of which are singletons. The sample consisted of peripheral blood. The receptors shown here come from a human donor in a cohort sampled during active COVID-19.

J is TRBJ2-5 and V is TRBV4-2; D remains ambiguous. The length of the CDR3 is 16 residues. V dropped 0 bases and J dropped 4 bases, with 15 bases sitting between them. Looked up from germline, CDR1 is LGHNA and CDR2 is YNFKEQ. CDR3 in DNA: TGTGCCAGCAGCCAAGATAGGAGTTTGGGTGGAGAGACCCAGTACTTC. The encoded protein is CASSQDRSLGGETQYF.

The J gene is TRBJ1-2, the V gene TRBV7-2; 7 bases are a match to TRBD1. The CDR3 length is 15 residues. Germline CDR1 is SGHTA and CDR2 is FQGNSA. V trimming: 5 bases; J trimming: 2 bases; junction bases outside the gene matches: 8. The CDR3 spells CASSPRQGLNYGYTF. CDR3 DNA: TGTGCCAGCAGCCCTCGACAGGGTTTAAACTATGGCTACACCTTC.

The chain combines TRBV6-4 with TRBJ1-2; D is undetermined. V was trimmed by 7 bases and J by 1 base, leaving 10 bases between them. The CDR3 has 13 amino acids. In germline, CDR1 is MRHNA, CDR2 SNTAGT. The DNA for the CDR3 is TGTGCCAGCAAATCCGACTTTAACTATGGCTACACCTTC. This encodes CASKSDFNYGYTF.

The chain couples TRBV20-1 to TRBJ2-7; D possibly corresponds to TRBD1 (6 bases). The V end lost 1 base, the J end lost 9 bases, and 10 bases lay between the germline ends. The germline V gene encodes CDR1 DFQATT and CDR2 SNEGSKA (reference sequence). The CDR3 loop spans 11 amino acids. CDR3: CSARGRGRQYF. Written as DNA, the CDR3 is TGCAGTGCTAGAGGCAGGGGTCGGCAGTACTTC.